This T cell receptor beta chain was recorded in a study of beta chain features in type 1 diabetes. CDR1 and CDR2 from the germline V gene are SNHLY and FYNNEI. CDR3 size: 14 residues. The sequenced template was cDNA made from the entire isolated RNA. The protocol was immunoSEQ multiplex PCR, while the TCRdb copy is restricted to in-frame clones and leaves out a portion. The sample lists approximately 380,000 clones; approximately 16% were seen once. This clone was picked up a small number of times. The rearrangement joins TRBV2 to TRBJ2-5, with TRBD2 matching over 10 bases. The J call is in doubt because the DNA end fits TRBJ2-7 better. The receptor was isolated from a woman between 18 and 29 years old in good health. The material sequenced was naive CD4+ T cells from blood. The CDR3: CASSEGLAGGEQYF. The DNA for the CDR3 is TGTGCCAGCAGTGAAGGACTAGCGGGCGGCGAGCAGTACTTC.